This T cell receptor (beta chain) emerged from a study of shared clonotypes between healthy human individuals. Findings and limits, study-wide: Collection of samples was limited to blood; tissue repertoires likely differ. In general, naive subsets displayed greater estimated richness than memory subsets did.

About this clone itself: Its antigen is still unknown.

CD45RO-negative cells were positively selected for CCR7, leaving out terminally differentiated effector memory CD45RA+ cells. For sorted subsets, approximately 180 ng DNA per replicate equaled about 27,000 T cell genomes. TCRdb keeps only in-frame clones here, not all; method: immunoSEQ multiplex PCR. Among approximately 1.9 million clones listed, 80% to 95% were seen once. V gave up 2 bases and J gave up 2 bases; unmatched junction bases: 5. The CDR3 runs 15 residues. Germline V gene sequence: CDR1 MNHEY, CDR2 SMNVEV (reference sequence). The chain recombines TRBV27 with TRBJ2-7; 8 positions agree with TRBD2. The sequencing input was naive CD8+ T cells from PBMCs. The TCR comes from a man aged 18 to 30 in good health. Some clones in this sample may be carry-over from other donors' samples. The CDR3 protein is CASSLDAGGAYEQYF. CDR3 coding DNA: TGTGCCAGCAGTTTAGATGCGGGAGGAGCCTACGAGCAGTACTTC.